This T cell receptor beta chain is drawn from a study of blood T cell repertoires in COVID-19. In the study overall: From T cells, B-cell-depleted T cells, or PBMCs came the material, which was cDNA or gDNA.

This table comes from immunoSEQ multiplex PCR, and its TCRdb copy is limited to in-frame clones, with some not included. The sample has roughly 45,000 clones; over 65% are singletons. From germline, CDR1 is MNHEY and CDR2 SVGEGT. The J segment lost 9 bases and the V segment lost 4 bases, leaving 6 bases of the junction unmatched. This CDR3 is 15 amino acids long. The source is a woman between 55 and 75 years old with acute or convalescent COVID-19. This chain joins TRBV6-2 or TRBV6-3 and TRBJ2-1; TRBD2 agrees at 13 bases. The source material was peripheral blood. The CDR3 spells CASSSRLAGGVEQFF. The DNA of the CDR3 is TGTGCCAGCAGTTCCCGACTAGCGGGAGGCGTTGAGCAGTTCTTC.